The 21 T cell receptor beta chains below come from one sample, sequenced in a study of blood T cells in healthy people across ages. A J-beta primer mix and a sample-barcoded 5' primer were used in a second PCR of about 7 to 12 cycles. Each CDR3 protein is one row after TCRdb ran MiXCR on the 5' RACE reads. The sample has 980,000 or so distinct CDR3 sequences, around 46% seen once. Sample: blood. The receptors were sampled from a young man in good health.

This clonotype was detected only a few times. The chain couples TRBV10-3 to TRBJ2-1; tentatively, D is TRBD1 (6 bases). CDR3 size: 13 residues. V was trimmed by 2 bases and J by 10 bases, leaving 12 bases between them. Germline CDR1 ENHRY, CDR2 SYGVKD. DNA for the CDR3: TGTGCCATCAGTGAGGGACAGAGCCCGGAGCAGTTCTTC. Residues: CAISEGQSPEQFF.

The chain joins TRBV28 to TRBJ2-2; D gene ambiguous. The CDR3 runs to 13 residues. From germline, CDR1 is MDHEN and CDR2 SYDVKM. V lost 5 bases, J lost 5 bases, and 9 bases lay in between. CDR3 coding DNA: TGTGCCAGCAGTCTATTCCGGACCGGGGAGCTGTTTTTT. Protein sequence: CASSLFRTGELFF.

This clonotype came up many times. The CDR3 DNA follows: TGTGCCAGCAGACAGGACAGGGTGGTTCTGAACACTGAAGCTTTCTTT. It encodes CASRQDRVVLNTEAFF. This chain connects TRBV7-2 to TRBJ1-1, with 8 bases matching TRBD1. The trim removed 6 bases at V and 0 bases at J, leaving 9 bases unmatched. Germline loops: CDR1 SGHTA, CDR2 FQGNSA. The CDR3 is 16 residues long. The full variable domain, with the rest looked up from reference TRBV7-2 and TRBJ1-1, is GAGVSQSPSNKVTEKGKDVELRCDPISGHTALYWYRQSLGQGLEFLIYFQGNSAPDKSGLPSDRFSAERTGGSVSTLTIQRTQQEDSAVYLCASRQDRVVLNTEAFFGQGTRLTVV.

The rearrangement joins TRBV5-8 to TRBJ2-7; D uncertain. V was trimmed by 3 bases and J by 2 bases, leaving 18 bases between them. Germline loops: CDR1 SGHTS, CDR2 YDEGEE. The CDR3 contains 16 residues. The CDR3 region is CASSSAPGPITYEQYF. DNA of the CDR3: TGTGCCAGCAGCTCTGCCCCGGGTCCGATAACCTACGAGCAGTACTTC.

The chain links TRBV11-2 to TRBJ1-4, with D maybe TRBD1 (6 bases). CDR1 and CDR2 (germline): SGHAT, FQNNGV. This CDR3 contains 17 residues. The ends were cut back, 1 base at V and 0 bases at J, with 12 bases in the middle. CDR3 region: CASSLAGQGTTNEKLFF. DNA of the CDR3: TGTGCCAGCAGCTTAGCGGGGCAGGGGACAACTAATGAAAAACTGTTTTTT.

This clonotype has just a few counts. The chain recombines TRBV6-2 or TRBV6-3 with TRBJ1-1; a possible D gene is TRBD1 (5 bases). The germline V gene encodes CDR1 MNHEY and CDR2 SVGEGT. The CDR3 extends over 14 amino acids. Trimming shortened V by 4 bases and J by 0 bases, and 9 bases separated the two germline ends. For the CDR3, the DNA is TGTGCCAGCAGTTTCAGGGAGATGAACACTGAAGCTTTCTTT. Encoded protein: CASSFREMNTEAFF.

The table lists this clonotype with a few counts. The chain uses TRBV5-1 and TRBJ2-3, with 10 nucleotides matching TRBD1. Germline V gene sequence: CDR1 SGHRS, CDR2 YFSETQ. The V and J ends lost 5 bases and 0 bases, in that order; junction bases with no gene match: 9. This CDR3 contains 17 residues. The CDR3 protein is CASRPGQGTPSTDTQYF. CDR3 DNA sequence: TGCGCCAGCAGACCGGGACAGGGGACCCCTAGCACAGATACGCAGTATTTT. The full variable domain, completed using reference TRBV5-1 and TRBJ2-3, is KAGVTQTPRYLIKTRGQQVTLSCSPISGHRSVSWYQQTPGQGLQFLFEYFSETQRNKGNFPGRFSGRQFSNSRSEMNVSTLELGDSALYLCASRPGQGTPSTDTQYFGPGTRLTVL.

A few counts support this clonotype. This rearrangement joins TRBV6-4 to TRBJ2-7; 10 bases match TRBD2. The end of the DNA aligns better with TRBJ2-4, so the J call may be wrong. The CDR3 totals 18 residues. In germline, CDR1 is MRHNA, CDR2 SNTAGT. CDR3 bases: TGTGCCAGCAGTGACTCCCCTAGCGGGGGCACCGGGGGAAACATTCAGTACTTC. The encoded protein is CASSDSPSGGTGGNIQYF.

This clonotype was observed a few times. The chain is built from TRBV7-2 and TRBJ2-3; D is uncertain. The CDR3 totals 13 residues. Trimming removed 4 bases at V and 5 bases at J, with 10 bases between. Germline V gives CDR1 SGHTA, CDR2 FQGNSA. CDR3 nucleotide sequence: TGTGCCAGCAGCTCAGAGACTCTAGATACGCAGTATTTT. Translation gives CASSSETLDTQYF.

J is TRBJ2-1 and V is TRBV6-5; 10 bases map to TRBD1. CDR1 and CDR2 (germline): MNHEY, SVGAGI. The J segment lost 5 bases and the V segment lost 6 bases, leaving 10 bases of the junction unmatched. The CDR3 runs to 16 residues. CDR3 nucleotides: TGTGCCAGCAGACGAGATTTGGACAGGGGGAACAATGAGCAGTTCTTC. It encodes CASRRDLDRGNNEQFF.

V gene TRBV24-1 combines with J gene TRBJ2-1, with 8 bases lining up with TRBD2. V lost 2 bases and J lost 3; bases outside the gene matches: 2. Germline V gives CDR1 KGHDR, CDR2 SFDVKD. The CDR3 covers 15 residues. CDR3 sequence: CATSDYGGGYNEQFF. CDR3 coding DNA: TGTGCCACCAGTGATTACGGGGGGGGCTACAATGAGCAGTTCTTC.

The sample holds a few counts of this clonotype. The rearrangement links TRBV7-9 to TRBJ2-1, with 7 bases identical to TRBD1. The CDR3 covers 17 residues. The V gene end was trimmed by 1 base and the J gene end by 1 base; junction bases not matched to a gene: 7. CDR1 and CDR2 from the germline V gene are SEHNR and FQNEAQ (reference sequence). This chain's CDR3 is CASSLEMGTASYNEQFF. The CDR3 DNA follows: TGTGCCAGCAGCTTAGAAATGGGGACAGCTTCCTACAATGAGCAGTTCTTC.

The rearrangement joins TRBV20-1 to TRBJ2-1; maybe TRBD2 (5 bases). Germline V lookup: CDR1 DFQATT, CDR2 SNEGSKA (reference sequence). V lost 6 bases, J lost 8 bases, and 23 bases lay in between. The CDR3 consists of 15 residues. The CDR3 is CSAKGPGLSHHEQFF. DNA for the CDR3: TGCAGTGCAAAAGGTCCAGGACTCAGTCACCATGAGCAGTTCTTC.

The chain employs TRBV24-1 and TRBJ2-1; D might be TRBD1 or TRBD2, each matching 5 bases. V was cut by 9 bases and J by 5 bases, with 31 bases left in between. Germline CDR1 and CDR2: KGHDR and SFDVKD. There are 19 residues in the CDR3. CDR3 sequence reads: CATGGPRGPDLNKNNEQFF. In DNA form, the CDR3 reads TGTGCCACCGGGGGACCACGGGGACCAGACTTGAACAAGAACAATGAGCAGTTCTTC.

The CDR3 nucleotides read TGCAGTGCCCCCCGGACTATGCCCTACGAGCAGTACTTC. Its translation is CSAPRTMPYEQYF. The rearrangement uses TRBV20-1 and TRBJ2-7, with D tentatively TRBD2 (6 bases). CDR3 size: 13 residues. Germline V gives CDR1 DFQATT, CDR2 SNEGSKA (reference sequence). Between the trimmed V and J ends, which lost 6 bases and 2 bases, there was a span of 14 bases.

The V call is TRBV12-3 or TRBV12-4, the J call TRBJ2-5; possibly TRBD2 for D (5 bases). The J call may be faulty, since TRBJ2-7 better matches the DNA end. This CDR3 spans 13 amino acids. The CDR3 nucleotides read TGTGCCAGCAGCCTTAGGAGGATCGACGAGCAGTACTTC. Its translation is CASSLRRIDEQYF.

V usage is TRBV3-1 and J usage is TRBJ2-7; D unresolved. The germline CDR1 and CDR2 sequences are LGHDT and YNNKEL (reference sequence). The CDR3 is 13 residues long. V lost 2 bases to trimming and J lost 7 bases, with 12 bases between them. CDR3 in amino acids: CASSQKINNEQYF. Here the CDR3 DNA reads TGTGCCAGCAGCCAAAAGATCAACAATGAGCAGTACTTC.

This rearrangement joins TRBV5-1 to TRBJ1-4; 9 bases fit TRBD1. The ends lost 4 bases at V and 5 bases at J; junction bases unmatched: 9. Germline-derived CDR1 and CDR2 are SGHRS and YFSETQ. This CDR3 spans 16 amino acids. The CDR3 sequence is CASSPTPTGGNEKLFF. CDR3 sequence (DNA): TGCGCCAGCAGCCCAACCCCGACAGGGGGGAATGAAAAACTGTTTTTT.

The chain is built from TRBV12-3 or TRBV12-4 and TRBJ2-3; 10 bases map to TRBD2. With 6 bases clipped from V and 0 bases from J, the junction kept 0 bases outside the gene matches. The CDR3 runs 14 residues. The CDR3 DNA reads TGTGCCAGCAGGACTAGCGGGAGCACAGATACGCAGTATTTT. Residues: CASRTSGSTDTQYF.

The rearrangement joins TRBV5-1 to TRBJ1-1; D remains ambiguous. The CDR3 spans 14 residues. Trimming cost V 0 bases and J 4 bases, with 10 bases left between them. Germline V gene lookup returns CDR1 SGHRS and CDR2 YFSETQ. Written as DNA, the CDR3 is TGCGCCAGCAGCTTGGGGGCTCAGCCCACTGAAGCTTTCTTT. Protein product: CASSLGAQPTEAFF.

Ten or more counts support this clonotype. This chain connects TRBV29-1 to TRBJ1-2; 7 nucleotides align to TRBD1. The CDR3 is 11 amino acids. Per germline, CDR1 SQVTM and CDR2 ANQGSEA. V trimming: 2 bases; J trimming: 8 bases; junction bases outside the gene matches: 2. CDR3 protein: CSVERDRGYTF. CDR3 in DNA: TGCAGCGTTGAACGGGACAGAGGCTACACCTTC.